This T cell receptor beta chain was captured in a study of T-cell memory formation after mild COVID-19. In germline, CDR1 is SQVTM, CDR2 ANQGSEA. CDR3 length: 15 residues. Trimming at V came to 3 bases and at J to 1 base, leaving 8 bases not matched to a gene. MiXCR, run by TCRdb on the 5' RACE reads, gives a single entry per CDR3 protein. The data hold 450,000 to 650,000 distinct CDR3 sequences, with about 20% observed a single time. Sequenced input: PBMCs or a T cell subset sorted from them (not recorded which). This chain uses TRBV29-1 with TRBJ2-5; 7 positions agree with TRBD2. This clonotype was obtained from an adult woman who had mild COVID-19 (a few samples of this study predate the infection). Cell type and time point are not known. CDR3 in amino acids: CSVDSREAVQETQYF. The DNA of the CDR3 is TGCAGCGTTGACTCCCGGGAGGCCGTCCAAGAGACCCAGTACTTC.